These 14 T cell receptor beta chains were all obtained from the same sample, sequenced in a study of T cell changes during pregnancy in multiple sclerosis (dated by TCRdb to about 2019). Libraries were constructed by the immunoSEQ multiplex PCR assay. TCRdb mirrors the immuneACCESS table, restricted to in-frame sequences. Some clones are absent from its copies; in checked studies, under half trace to an unresolved V gene, and the reason for the others is unknown. This sample holds tens of thousands of clones; approximately 88% were observed only once. The ten largest clonotypes hold under 0.65% of the sample. The source material was CD4+ T cells from peripheral blood mononuclear cells, sampled in the first trimester of pregnancy. These receptors were collected from a female donor with multiple sclerosis, enrolled in a pregnancy study.

This clone came up once. This chain's CDR3 is CSGEGGTEAFF. Here the CDR3 DNA reads TGCAGCGGCGAGGGAGGCACTGAAGCTTTCTTT. The gene calls are TRBV29-1 and TRBJ1-1; D not resolved. This CDR3 region has 11 residues. CDR1 and CDR2 (germline): SQVTM, ANQGSEA. Trimming left V 7 bases short and J 4 bases short, with 10 bases between.

This chain links TRBV28 with TRBJ1-2; TRBD1 matches 8 bases. CDR1 and CDR2 (germline): MDHEN, SYDVKM. This CDR3 is 15 amino acids long. After removal of 6 bases from V and 3 bases from J, the junction contained 9 bases not matched to a gene. The CDR3 region has the DNA TGTGCCAGCAGGCTAACAGGGGGTCACGACTATGGCTACACCTTC. This sequence encodes CASRLTGGHDYGYTF.

This clone was counted between two and nine times. The CDR3 here is CAWGTGTGRNTEAFF. The CDR3 DNA reads as TGTGCCTGGGGGACCGGGACAGGGCGGAACACTGAAGCTTTCTTT. The chain couples TRBV30 to TRBJ1-1, with 9 bases lining up with TRBD1. Germline V lookup: CDR1 GTSNPN, CDR2 SVGIG (reference sequence). The CDR3 runs to 15 residues. The V segment lost 5 bases and the J segment 1 base; nucleotides outside the gene matches: 8.

This rearrangement joins TRBV5-1 to TRBJ1-1; unclear D gene. V was clipped by 8 bases and J by 2 bases, with 16 bases between them. The CDR3 is 14 residues long. The germline V gene encodes CDR1 SGHRS and CDR2 YFSETQ. CDR3 amino acids: CASTGKEFNTEAFF. CDR3 coding DNA: TGCGCCAGTACGGGTAAAGAGTTCAACACTGAAGCTTTCTTT.

This clone is a singleton in its sample. The chain combines TRBV6-5 with TRBJ2-7; D perhaps matches TRBD1 (6 bases). This CDR3 has 13 amino acids. The germline gives CDR1 MNHEY, CDR2 SVGAGI. V gave up 8 bases and J gave up 4 bases, with 15 bases separating them. This CDR3 is CASGRTAKYEQYF. CDR3 DNA sequence: TGTGCCAGCGGCCGGACAGCCAAGTACGAGCAGTACTTC.

The chain is built from TRBV7-8 and TRBJ2-1, with 7 nucleotides matching TRBD2. The CDR3 spans 15 residues. Germline trimming cut 5 bases from V and 6 bases from J; bases unmatched to any gene: 10. Germline CDR1 SGHVS, CDR2 FQNEAQ. DNA of the CDR3: TGTGCCAGCAGCAAACTAGCGATACCCCGCAATGAGCAGTTCTTC. Translation gives CASSKLAIPRNEQFF.

In its sample, this clone is medium-sized (0.01 to 0.1%). The rearrangement uses TRBV6-5 and TRBJ1-1, with D possibly matching TRBD1 (6 bases). Germline V lookup: CDR1 MNHEY, CDR2 SVGAGI. This CDR3 comprises 16 residues. The ends were cut back, 2 bases at V and 1 base at J, with 14 bases in the middle. The CDR3: CASSYTWTVSNTEAFF. CDR3 in DNA: TGTGCCAGCAGTTACACGTGGACAGTATCGAACACTGAAGCTTTCTTT.

V gene TRBV25-1 combines with J gene TRBJ1-2, with 12 positions matching TRBD1. Germline V lookup: CDR1 MGHDK, CDR2 SYGVNS. The CDR3 contains 15 residues. Trimming cost V 7 bases and J 8 bases; bases outside gene matches: 11. The CDR3: CASTGHGTGGKGYTF. The CDR3 bases are TGTGCCAGCACCGGGCACGGGACAGGGGGCAAAGGCTACACCTTC.

The V and J genes are TRBV19 and TRBJ2-2, with 8 bases identical to TRBD1. Germline CDR1 LNHDA, CDR2 SQIVND (reference sequence). This CDR3 spans 17 amino acids. After removal of 1 base from V and 0 bases from J, the junction contained 4 bases not matched to a gene. The CDR3 DNA sequence: TGTGCCAGTAGTATAGGAACAGGGGGTGCGAACACCGGGGAGCTGTTTTTT. It translates to CASSIGTGGANTGELFF.

This clone appeared once. The chain carries TRBV28 and TRBJ1-1; 7 bases agree with TRBD1. The CDR3 has 13 amino acids. CDR1 is MDHEN, CDR2 SYDVKM, per germline. V trimming: 4 bases; J trimming: 4 bases; junction bases outside the gene matches: 3. CDR3 coding DNA: TGTGCCAGCAGTTCACAGGGGTCCACTGAAGCTTTCTTT. It yields the protein CASSSQGSTEAFF.

The chain carries TRBV21-1 and TRBJ2-4; the D segment call TRBD2 is taken from the table without a DNA check. TRBV21-1 is a known pseudogene. The CDR3 is 16 amino acids. The CDR3 loop reads CASSRGLAGGENIQYF. In DNA, the CDR3 is TGTGCCAGCAGCAGAGGACTAGCGGGAGGCGAAAACATTCAGTACTTC.

The chain is built from TRBV5-1 and TRBJ1-6; D unclear. Trimming shortened V by 3 bases and J by 6 bases, and 10 bases separated the two germline ends. CDR1 SGHRS and CDR2 YFSETQ come from the germline V gene. The CDR3 contains 14 residues. CDR3 amino acids: CASSSETSNSPLHF. CDR3 nucleotide sequence: TGCGCCAGCAGCTCGGAAACTAGTAATTCACCCCTCCACTTT.

The gene calls are TRBV6-1 and TRBJ2-4; no definite D call. Trimming stripped 4 bases from V and 0 bases from J, with 13 bases between. CDR1 is MNHNS and CDR2 is SASEGT in the germline V gene. CDR3 size: 16 residues. Here the CDR3 reads CASSALEAVAKNIQYF. The CDR3 region has the DNA TGTGCCAGCAGTGCCCTCGAGGCGGTAGCCAAAAACATTCAGTACTTC.

The chain carries TRBV19 and TRBJ2-1, with 12 bases that match TRBD2. CDR1 is LNHDA and CDR2 is SQIVND in the germline V gene (reference sequence). The CDR3 covers 16 residues. J gave up 1 base and V 7 bases, and 5 bases lay outside the gene matches. CDR3 loop: CASTRTSGASYNEQFF. CDR3 coding DNA: TGTGCCAGTACCCGGACTAGCGGGGCTTCCTACAATGAGCAGTTCTTC.